These 19 T cell receptor beta chains came from one sample sequenced in a study of response to subunit inactivated influenza vaccine. A single record per CDR3 protein comes from TCRdb applying MiXCR to the RT-PCR reads. The sample lists around 570,000 distinct CDR3 sequences, roughly 8.2% occurring once. The sequencing here drew on PBMCs from blood, taken about 23 months after vaccination. These TCRs come from a man between 50 and 75 years old who received an inactivated influenza vaccine.

This rearrangement joins TRBV6-4 to TRBJ2-3; 7 bases map to TRBD1. The CDR3 is 14 amino acids. Germline CDR1 MRHNA, CDR2 SNTAGT. V lost 4 bases and J lost 2; bases outside the gene matches: 3. The chain's CDR3 is CASSGDSDTDTQYF. CDR3 DNA: TGTGCCAGCAGTGGGGACAGTGACACAGATACGCAGTATTTT.

This clonotype appeared a few times. The chain employs TRBV28 and TRBJ2-7; 7 nucleotides match TRBD1. Trimming removed 6 bases from V and 6 bases from J; junction bases left unmatched: 5. This CDR3 comprises 12 residues. Germline values: CDR1 MDHEN, CDR2 SYDVKM. The CDR3 is CASSEQGIEQYF. The CDR3 DNA follows: TGTGCCAGCAGCGAACAGGGGATCGAGCAGTACTTC.

This clonotype was picked up many times. The V and J genes are TRBV29-1 and TRBJ1-1; perhaps TRBD1 as D (5 bases). Trimming pared 7 bases from V and 3 bases from J, leaving 15 bases between. CDR3 length: 13 residues. Germline V gives CDR1 SQVTM, CDR2 ANQGSEA. CDR3 sequence reads: CSAEYRSDTEAFF. CDR3 coding DNA: TGCAGCGCCGAATACAGGTCGGACACTGAAGCTTTCTTT.

There are a few counts of this clonotype. This chain joins TRBV14 and TRBJ1-6, with D uncertain. CDR1 is SGHDN and CDR2 is FVKESK in the germline V gene. The CDR3 spans 15 residues. Trimming stripped 4 bases from V and 0 bases from J, with 7 bases between. This chain's CDR3 is CASSRPGSYNSPLHF. CDR3 sequence (DNA): TGTGCCAGCAGCCGTCCTGGCTCCTATAATTCACCCCTCCACTTT.

V is TRBV14 and J is TRBJ2-7; D not resolved. Germline V gene lookup returns CDR1 SGHDN and CDR2 FVKESK. CDR3 length: 13 residues. V lost 4 bases and J 5 bases, leaving 12 bases between the germline ends. CDR3 amino acids: CASSPTEVHEQYF. CDR3 bases: TGTGCCAGCAGCCCCACCGAGGTTCACGAGCAGTACTTC.

This clonotype was counted only a few times. The chain recombines TRBV4-1 with TRBJ2-7; tentatively, D is TRBD2 (5 bases). This CDR3 comprises 16 residues. V was trimmed by 4 bases and J by 3 bases, leaving 19 bases between them. Germline V gene lookup returns CDR1 MGHRA and CDR2 YSYEKL. CDR3 in amino acids: CASSLEGPFSGYEQYF. In DNA form, the CDR3 reads TGCGCCAGCAGCCTTGAAGGACCGTTCAGCGGCTACGAGCAGTACTTC.

The V gene is TRBV20-1, the J gene TRBJ2-5, with TRBD2 as a possible D gene (6 bases). The CDR3 is 16 amino acids. CDR1 is DFQATT and CDR2 is SNEGSKA in the germline V gene (reference sequence). V lost 2 bases, J lost 1 base, and 17 bases lay in between. This CDR3 reads CSARHQPGVLQETQYF. For the CDR3, the DNA is TGCAGTGCTAGACATCAACCGGGGGTCCTCCAAGAGACCCAGTACTTC.

The chain carries TRBV4-3 and TRBJ2-7, with D tentatively TRBD2 (5 bases). CDR3 length equals 16 residues. The V gene's germline CDR1 is LGHNA and CDR2 YSLEER. V gave up 0 bases and J gave up 5 bases, with 17 bases separating them. CDR3 protein: CASSQDPDPRGNEQYF. DNA of the CDR3: TGCGCCAGCAGCCAAGACCCGGACCCCCGGGGAAACGAGCAGTACTTC.

This clonotype was counted at least ten times. V and J are TRBV4-2 and TRBJ2-3; D is undetermined. V lost 0 bases, J lost 6 bases, and 7 bases lay in between. The CDR3 contains 13 residues. Germline V gene data show CDR1 as LGHNA and CDR2 as YNFKEQ. The CDR3 nucleotides are TGTGCCAGCAGCCAAGAACTTGCCGATACGCAGTATTTT. This gives the protein CASSQELADTQYF.

The rearrangement uses TRBV28 and TRBJ2-1, with 11 positions matching TRBD2. The V gene end was trimmed by 3 bases and the J gene end by 2 bases; junction bases not matched to a gene: 9. Germline CDR1 MDHEN, CDR2 SYDVKM. The CDR3 contains 18 residues. The CDR3 region has the DNA TGTGCCAGCAGTTTTAGCGGGAGGGCCTCTAGTACCTACAATGAGCAGTTCTTC. Translation gives CASSFSGRASSTYNEQFF.

This clonotype was observed at least ten times. The chain links TRBV5-1 to TRBJ2-2; 10 bases are a match to TRBD2. The CDR3 is made up of 16 amino acids. Germline loops: CDR1 SGHRS, CDR2 YFSETQ. Trimming removed 4 bases from V and 6 bases from J; junction bases left unmatched: 9. The CDR3 spells CASSKRSLAGAGELFF. CDR3 coding DNA: TGCGCCAGCAGCAAAAGGTCCCTAGCGGGAGCCGGGGAGCTGTTTTTT.

The rearrangement joins TRBV20-1 to TRBJ2-7; weak D call: TRBD1 (5 bases). The germline V gene has CDR1 DFQATT and CDR2 SNEGSKA (reference sequence). The CDR3 consists of 14 residues. V was shortened by 0 bases and J by 7 bases, with 16 bases between the two germline ends. The CDR3 DNA follows: TGCAGTGCTAGAGATCGGCGCAGGGTGGAGGAGCAGTACTTC. The encoded protein is CSARDRRRVEEQYF.

This clonotype showed up many times. V gene TRBV20-1 combines with J gene TRBJ2-1; 15 bases are a match to TRBD2. This CDR3 region has 16 residues. Germline V gene sequence: CDR1 DFQATT, CDR2 SNEGSKA (reference sequence). Losses at the gene ends were 6 bases for V and 4 bases for J; bases not matched to a gene: 7. The CDR3 bases are TGCAGTGCCCCGGGACTAGCGGGAGGACTTTACAATGAGCAGTTCTTC. It encodes CSAPGLAGGLYNEQFF.

CDR3 coding DNA: TGTGCCAGCAGTGCTCCTGGCGGTACAAAAGGAGCTTTCTTT. Protein sequence: CASSAPGGTKGAFF. This sequence joins TRBV6-1 and TRBJ1-1, with no clear D. The CDR3 contains 14 residues. Trimming removed 4 bases at V and 10 bases at J, with 19 bases between. Germline lookup yields CDR1 MNHNS and CDR2 SASEGT.

The chain couples TRBV7-2 to TRBJ2-5; 7 nucleotides line up with TRBD2. Germline V gives CDR1 SGHTA, CDR2 FQGNSA. This CDR3 has 15 amino acids. With V trimmed by 1 base and J by 3 bases, 5 bases remained unmatched. CDR3 loop: CASSLVAGVEETQYF. DNA for the CDR3: TGTGCCAGCAGCTTAGTGGCGGGAGTTGAAGAGACCCAGTACTTC. The whole variable domain, remainder taken from reference TRBV7-2 and TRBJ2-5, is GAGVSQSPSNKVTEKGKDVELRCDPISGHTALYWYRQSLGQGLEFLIYFQGNSAPDKSGLPSDRFSAERTGGSVSTLTIQRTQQEDSAVYLCASSLVAGVEETQYFGPGTRLLVL.

This clonotype was seen more than once but under ten times. V is TRBV7-9 and J is TRBJ1-1, with D perhaps TRBD1 (6 bases). Per germline, CDR1 SEHNR and CDR2 FQNEAQ (reference sequence). Trimming shortened V by 3 bases and J by 11 bases, and 22 bases separated the two germline ends. This CDR3 has 15 amino acids. CDR3 sequence (DNA): TGTGCCAGCAGCTTCCCGCGGGGGGCAGCGGGGGCTGCTTTCTTT. Translating gives CASSFPRGAAGAAFF.

This clonotype was found many times. The J gene is TRBJ1-2, the V gene TRBV24-1; TRBD1 is a possible D gene (5 bases). Trimming cost V 3 bases and J 8 bases, with 15 bases left between them. Germline V gene sequence: CDR1 KGHDR, CDR2 SFDVKD. This CDR3 has 14 residues. The CDR3 sequence is CATSDEQGPGGYTF. CDR3 bases: TGTGCCACCAGTGATGAGCAGGGTCCGGGCGGCTACACCTTC.

This rearrangement joins TRBV7-8 to TRBJ2-3; a weak D match, TRBD2 (6 bases). V was pared by 5 bases and J by 9 bases, with 12 bases between. This CDR3 comprises 12 residues. Germline values: CDR1 SGHVS, CDR2 FQNEAQ. The CDR3, as DNA: TGTGCCAGCAGCCACCGGGGGTTGACGCAGTATTTT. Its protein product is CASSHRGLTQYF.

The chain joins TRBV5-1 to TRBJ2-7; D possibly corresponds to TRBD2 (6 bases). The CDR3 runs to 15 residues. Trimming removed 1 base at V and 3 bases at J, with 14 bases between. Germline V gives CDR1 SGHRS, CDR2 YFSETQ. In DNA form, the CDR3 reads TGCGCCAGCAGCTTGAATCTTGGGACTTTCTACGAGCAGTACTTC. Protein product: CASSLNLGTFYEQYF.